This T cell receptor beta chain came from a study of tumor-infiltrating lymphocytes in primary liver carcinoma. Study details: Between roughly 4 and 11 cm across, the tumors were all of stage T1-T3 N0M0. General study points: Lower overlap was observed for tumor-adjacent and tumor-blood pairs relative to tumor region pairs.

As to this clonotype: Its cognate antigen is unknown. An end of the junction does not agree with germline; a read error may underlie this.

Blood RNA came from unsorted whole blood; germline DNA was also extracted. Patients carried chronic HBV infection without prior treatment. TCR beta cDNA was made from 450 to 550 ng total RNA with a constant-region primer. Three-round nested multiplex PCR performed with slightly modified ARM-PCR produced the TCR beta libraries. A C-beta reverse primer was combined with TRBV1-TRBV30 forward primers in the first two PCR rounds, and each round had 9 to 10 cycles. Each CDR3 protein is one row after TCRdb ran MiXCR on the multiplex PCR reads. The repertoire holds approximately 300,000 distinct CDR3 sequences, with approximately 60% as singletons. From germline, CDR1 is SGHDN and CDR2 FVKESK. The CDR3 length is 15 residues.

The TCR comes from a man in his forties with primary liver carcinoma and hepatitis B virus infection. The gene calls are TRBV14 and TRBJ2-1; TRBD2 agrees at 8 bases. Sequenced input: peripheral blood. The CDR3 sequence: CASGQATSVYNEQFF. The DNA of the CDR3 is TGTGCCAGCGGCCAGGCGACTAGCGTTTACAATGAGCAGTTCTTC.